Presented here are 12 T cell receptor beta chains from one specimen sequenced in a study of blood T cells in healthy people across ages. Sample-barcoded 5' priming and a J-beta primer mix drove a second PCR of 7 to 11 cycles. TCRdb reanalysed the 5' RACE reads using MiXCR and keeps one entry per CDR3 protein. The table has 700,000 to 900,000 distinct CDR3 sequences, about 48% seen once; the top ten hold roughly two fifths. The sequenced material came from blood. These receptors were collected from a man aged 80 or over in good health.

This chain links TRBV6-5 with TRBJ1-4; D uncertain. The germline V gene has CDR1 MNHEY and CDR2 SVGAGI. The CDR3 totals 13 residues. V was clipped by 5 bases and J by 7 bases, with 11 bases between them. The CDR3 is CASSMSWGEKLFF. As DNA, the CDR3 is TGTGCCAGCAGTATGAGTTGGGGTGAAAAACTGTTTTTT.

CDR3 bases: TGCAGTGCCGGGACAGGGAAAAACGAGCAGTACTTC. Protein sequence: CSAGTGKNEQYF. The gene calls are TRBV20-1 and TRBJ2-4; 9 bases line up with TRBD1. The J call is uncertain, as TRBJ2-7 better fits the DNA end. Germline lookup yields CDR1 DFQATT and CDR2 SNEGSKA (reference sequence). The CDR3 sequence is 12 residues long.

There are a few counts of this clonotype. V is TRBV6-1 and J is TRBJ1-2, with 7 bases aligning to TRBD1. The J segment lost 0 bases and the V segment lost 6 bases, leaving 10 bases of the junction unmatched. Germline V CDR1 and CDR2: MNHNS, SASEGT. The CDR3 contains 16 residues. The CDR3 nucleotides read TGTGCCAGCAGGAGATCCGGACAGGAAACTAACTATGGCTACACCTTC. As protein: CASRRSGQETNYGYTF.

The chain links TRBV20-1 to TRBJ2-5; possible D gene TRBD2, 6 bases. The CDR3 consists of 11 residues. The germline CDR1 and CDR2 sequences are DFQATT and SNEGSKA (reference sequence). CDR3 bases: TGCCTTGTTGAGGAGGGAGAGACCCAGTACTTC. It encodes CLVEEGETQYF.

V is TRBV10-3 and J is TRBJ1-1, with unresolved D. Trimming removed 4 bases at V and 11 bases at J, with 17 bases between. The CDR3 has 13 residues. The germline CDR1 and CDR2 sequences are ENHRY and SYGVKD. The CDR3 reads CAISVGSYGPAFF. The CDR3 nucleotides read TGTGCCATCAGTGTTGGGTCCTACGGCCCCGCTTTCTTT.

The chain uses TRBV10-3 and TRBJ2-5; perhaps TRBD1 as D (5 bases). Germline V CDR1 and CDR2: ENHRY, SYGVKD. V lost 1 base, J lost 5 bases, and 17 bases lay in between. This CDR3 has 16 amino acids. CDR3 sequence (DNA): TGTGCCATCAGTGAGTGGCGGTACAGGACGGTGGAGACCCAGTACTTC. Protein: CAISEWRYRTVETQYF.

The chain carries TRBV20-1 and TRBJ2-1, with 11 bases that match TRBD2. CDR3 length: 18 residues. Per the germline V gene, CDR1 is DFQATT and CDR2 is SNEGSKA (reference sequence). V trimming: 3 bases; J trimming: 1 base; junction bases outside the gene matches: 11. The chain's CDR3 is CSASRLAGGHYSYNEQFF. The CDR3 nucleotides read TGCAGTGCTAGTCGTCTAGCGGGGGGCCATTATTCCTACAATGAGCAGTTCTTC.

For the CDR3, the DNA is TGTGCCAGCAGCTTAGCCCGTGGACTAGCGGGCTCCTACAATGAGCAGTTCTTC. This translates into CASSLARGLAGSYNEQFF. The chain couples TRBV7-9 to TRBJ2-1; 11 bases align to TRBD2. Germline CDR1 is SEHNR and CDR2 is FQNEAQ (reference sequence). This CDR3 is built from 18 residues. V dropped 0 bases and J dropped 0; count of bases not matched to a gene: 4.

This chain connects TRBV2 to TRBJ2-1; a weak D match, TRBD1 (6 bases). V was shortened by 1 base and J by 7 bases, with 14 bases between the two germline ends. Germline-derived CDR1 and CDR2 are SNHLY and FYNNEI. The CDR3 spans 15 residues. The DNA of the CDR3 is TGTGCCAGCAGTGAAGAGCGAGCTAGGGGGAATGAGCAGTTCTTC. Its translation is CASSEERARGNEQFF.

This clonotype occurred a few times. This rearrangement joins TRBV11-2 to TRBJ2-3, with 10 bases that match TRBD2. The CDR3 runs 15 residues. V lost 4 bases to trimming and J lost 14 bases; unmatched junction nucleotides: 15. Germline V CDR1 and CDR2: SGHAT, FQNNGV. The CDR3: CASSYMRSSGRGAYF. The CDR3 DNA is TGTGCCAGCAGCTACATGAGGTCTAGCGGGAGAGGGGCGTATTTT. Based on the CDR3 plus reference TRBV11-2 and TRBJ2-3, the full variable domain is EAGVAQSPRYKIIEKRQSVAFWCNPISGHATLYWYQQILGQGPKLLIQFQNNGVVDDSQLPKDRFSAERLKGVDSTLKIQPAKLEDSAVYLCASSYMRSSGRGAYFGPGTRLTVL.

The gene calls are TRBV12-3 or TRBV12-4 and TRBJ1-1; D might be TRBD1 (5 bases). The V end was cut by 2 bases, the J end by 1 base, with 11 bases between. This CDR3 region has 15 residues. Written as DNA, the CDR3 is TGTGCCAGCAGTTTATATCAGGGCCAGAACACTGAAGCTTTCTTT. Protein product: CASSLYQGQNTEAFF.

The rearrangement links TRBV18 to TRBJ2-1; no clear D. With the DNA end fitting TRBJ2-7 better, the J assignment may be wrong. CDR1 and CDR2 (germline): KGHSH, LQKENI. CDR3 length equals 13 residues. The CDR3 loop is CASSPGQTSEQYF. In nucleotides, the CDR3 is TGTGCCAGCTCACCGGGCCAGACGAGTGAGCAGTACTTC.